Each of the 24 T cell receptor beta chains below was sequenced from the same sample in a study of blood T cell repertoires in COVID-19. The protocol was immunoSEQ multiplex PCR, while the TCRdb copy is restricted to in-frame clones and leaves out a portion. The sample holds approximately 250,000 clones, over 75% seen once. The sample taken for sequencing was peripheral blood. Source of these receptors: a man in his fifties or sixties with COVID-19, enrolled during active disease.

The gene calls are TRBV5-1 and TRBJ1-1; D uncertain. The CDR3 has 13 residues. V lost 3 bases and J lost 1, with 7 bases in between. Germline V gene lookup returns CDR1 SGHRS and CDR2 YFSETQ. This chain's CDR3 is CASSSKQNTEAFF. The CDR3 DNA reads TGCGCCAGCAGCTCAAAACAGAACACTGAAGCTTTCTTT.

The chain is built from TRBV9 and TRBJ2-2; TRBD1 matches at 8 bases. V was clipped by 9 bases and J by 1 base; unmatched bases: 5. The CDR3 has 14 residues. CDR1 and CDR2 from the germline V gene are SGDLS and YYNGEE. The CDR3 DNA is TGTGCCACCACCGACAGGGGGAACACCGGGGAGCTGTTTTTT. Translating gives CATTDRGNTGELFF.

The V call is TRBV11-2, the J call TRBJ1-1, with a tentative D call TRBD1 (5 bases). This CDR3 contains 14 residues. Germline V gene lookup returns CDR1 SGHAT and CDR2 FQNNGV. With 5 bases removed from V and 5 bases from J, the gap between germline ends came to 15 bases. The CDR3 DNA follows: TGTGCCAGCAGCATAGCTGGGGGGAGGACTGAAGCTTTCTTT. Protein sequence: CASSIAGGRTEAFF.

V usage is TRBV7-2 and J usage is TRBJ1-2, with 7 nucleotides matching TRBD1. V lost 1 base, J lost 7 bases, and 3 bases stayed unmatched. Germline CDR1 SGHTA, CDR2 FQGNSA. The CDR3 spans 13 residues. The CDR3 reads CASSLGQGGGYTF. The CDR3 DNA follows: TGTGCCAGCAGCTTAGGACAGGGTGGTGGCTACACCTTC.

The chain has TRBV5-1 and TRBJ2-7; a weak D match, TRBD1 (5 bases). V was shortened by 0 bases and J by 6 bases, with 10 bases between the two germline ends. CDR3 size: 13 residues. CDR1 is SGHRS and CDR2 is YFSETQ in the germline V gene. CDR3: CASSLAGQGEQYF. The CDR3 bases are TGCGCCAGCAGCTTGGCGGGCCAGGGCGAGCAGTACTTC.

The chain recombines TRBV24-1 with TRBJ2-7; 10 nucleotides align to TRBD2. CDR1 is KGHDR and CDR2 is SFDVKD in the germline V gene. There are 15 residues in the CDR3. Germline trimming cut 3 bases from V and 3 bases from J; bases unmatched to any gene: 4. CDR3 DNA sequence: TGTGCCACCAGTGATGCTAGCGGGGGATACTACGAGCAGTACTTC. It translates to CATSDASGGYYEQYF.

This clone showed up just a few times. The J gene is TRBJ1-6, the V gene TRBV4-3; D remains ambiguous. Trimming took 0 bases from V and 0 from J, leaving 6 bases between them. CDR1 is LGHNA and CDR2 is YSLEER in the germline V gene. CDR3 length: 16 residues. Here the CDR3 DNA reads TGCGCCAGCAGCCAAGATCCGAGCTCCTATAATTCACCCCTCCACTTT. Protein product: CASSQDPSSYNSPLHF.

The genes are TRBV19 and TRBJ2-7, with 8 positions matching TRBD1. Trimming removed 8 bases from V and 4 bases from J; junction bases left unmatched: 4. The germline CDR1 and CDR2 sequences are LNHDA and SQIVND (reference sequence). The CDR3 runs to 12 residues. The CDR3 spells CASGQGLYEQYF. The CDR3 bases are TGTGCCAGTGGACAGGGCCTATACGAGCAGTACTTC.

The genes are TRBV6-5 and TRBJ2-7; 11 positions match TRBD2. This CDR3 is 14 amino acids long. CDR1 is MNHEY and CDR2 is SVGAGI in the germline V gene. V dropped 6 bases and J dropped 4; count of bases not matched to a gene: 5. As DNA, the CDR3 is TGTGCCAGCAGCTTAGCGGGGGGGCCGTACGAGCAGTACTTC. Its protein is CASSLAGGPYEQYF.

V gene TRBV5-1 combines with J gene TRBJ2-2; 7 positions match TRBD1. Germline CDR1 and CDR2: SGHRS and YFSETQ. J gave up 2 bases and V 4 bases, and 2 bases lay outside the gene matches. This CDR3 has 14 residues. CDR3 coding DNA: TGCGCCAGCAGCGGGACAGCTAACACCGGGGAGCTGTTTTTT. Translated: CASSGTANTGELFF.

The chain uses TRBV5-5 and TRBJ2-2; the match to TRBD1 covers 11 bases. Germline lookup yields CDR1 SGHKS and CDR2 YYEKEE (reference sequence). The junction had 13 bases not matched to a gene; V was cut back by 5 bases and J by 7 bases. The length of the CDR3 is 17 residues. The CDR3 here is CASSSGQGVPSGGELFF. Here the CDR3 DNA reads TGTGCCAGCAGTTCGGGACAGGGGGTCCCTTCTGGCGGGGAGCTGTTTTTT.

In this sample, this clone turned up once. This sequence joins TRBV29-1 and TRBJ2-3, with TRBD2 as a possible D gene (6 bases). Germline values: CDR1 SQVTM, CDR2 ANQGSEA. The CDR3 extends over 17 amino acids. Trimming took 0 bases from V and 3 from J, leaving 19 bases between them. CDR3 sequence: CSVEDPEGGGTTDTQYF. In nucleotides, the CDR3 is TGCAGCGTTGAAGATCCGGAGGGTGGGGGAACAACAGATACGCAGTATTTT.

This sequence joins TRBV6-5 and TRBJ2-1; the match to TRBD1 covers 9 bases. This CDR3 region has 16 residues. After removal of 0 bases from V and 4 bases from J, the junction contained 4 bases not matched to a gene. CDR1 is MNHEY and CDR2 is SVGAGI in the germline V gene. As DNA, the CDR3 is TGTGCCAGCAGTTACTCGAAGACAGGGGGTTACAATGAGCAGTTCTTC. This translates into CASSYSKTGGYNEQFF.

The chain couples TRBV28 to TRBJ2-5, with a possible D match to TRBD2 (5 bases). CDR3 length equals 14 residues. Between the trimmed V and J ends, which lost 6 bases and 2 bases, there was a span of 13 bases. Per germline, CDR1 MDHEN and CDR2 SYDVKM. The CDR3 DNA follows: TGTGCCAGCAGACCCCCCGGGGAACAAGAGACCCAGTACTTC. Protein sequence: CASRPPGEQETQYF.

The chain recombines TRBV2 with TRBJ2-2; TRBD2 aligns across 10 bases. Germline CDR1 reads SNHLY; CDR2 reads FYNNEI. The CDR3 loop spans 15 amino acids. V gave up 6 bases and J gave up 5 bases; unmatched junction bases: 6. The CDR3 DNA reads TGTGCCAGCAGGGGTAGCGGGGGGTATACCGGGGAGCTGTTTTTT. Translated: CASRGSGGYTGELFF.

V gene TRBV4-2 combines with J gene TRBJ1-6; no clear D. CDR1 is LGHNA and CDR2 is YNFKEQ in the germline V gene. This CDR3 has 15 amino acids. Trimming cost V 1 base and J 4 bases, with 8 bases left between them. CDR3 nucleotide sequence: TGTGCCAGCAGCCAAGTGGCGGCTTATAATTCACCCCTCCACTTT. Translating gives CASSQVAAYNSPLHF.

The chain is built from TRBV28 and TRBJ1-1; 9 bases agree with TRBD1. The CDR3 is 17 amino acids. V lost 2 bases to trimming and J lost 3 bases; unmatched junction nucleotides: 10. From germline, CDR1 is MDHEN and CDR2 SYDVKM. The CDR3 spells CASSLGTGPFTDTEAFF. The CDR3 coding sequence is TGTGCCAGCAGTTTAGGGACAGGGCCTTTTACGGACACTGAAGCTTTCTTT.

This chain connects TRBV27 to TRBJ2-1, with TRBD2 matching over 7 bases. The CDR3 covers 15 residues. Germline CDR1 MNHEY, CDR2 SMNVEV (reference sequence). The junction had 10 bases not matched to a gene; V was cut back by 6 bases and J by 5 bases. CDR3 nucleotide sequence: TGTGCCAGCAGAAATTCCATGGGGGGGGACAATGAGCAGTTCTTC. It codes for CASRNSMGGDNEQFF.

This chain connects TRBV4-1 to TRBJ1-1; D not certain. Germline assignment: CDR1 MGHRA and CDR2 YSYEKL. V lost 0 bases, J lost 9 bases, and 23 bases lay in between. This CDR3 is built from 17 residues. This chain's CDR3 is CASSQDLRLLSGKQAFF. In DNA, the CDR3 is TGCGCCAGCAGCCAAGATCTTAGACTACTGTCGGGGAAACAAGCTTTCTTT.

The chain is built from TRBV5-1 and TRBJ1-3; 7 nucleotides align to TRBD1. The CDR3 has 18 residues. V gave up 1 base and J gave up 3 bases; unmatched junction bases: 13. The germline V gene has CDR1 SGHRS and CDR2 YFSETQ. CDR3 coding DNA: TGCGCCAGCAGCTTGTCCGGGACAGCGATTCAGGGTGGAAACACCATATATTTT. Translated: CASSLSGTAIQGGNTIYF.

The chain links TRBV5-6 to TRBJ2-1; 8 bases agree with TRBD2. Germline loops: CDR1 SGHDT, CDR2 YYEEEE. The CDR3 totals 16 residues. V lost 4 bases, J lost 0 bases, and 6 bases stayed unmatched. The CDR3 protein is CASSMIAGSSYNEQFF. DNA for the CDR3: TGTGCCAGCAGCATGATAGCGGGAAGCTCCTACAATGAGCAGTTCTTC.

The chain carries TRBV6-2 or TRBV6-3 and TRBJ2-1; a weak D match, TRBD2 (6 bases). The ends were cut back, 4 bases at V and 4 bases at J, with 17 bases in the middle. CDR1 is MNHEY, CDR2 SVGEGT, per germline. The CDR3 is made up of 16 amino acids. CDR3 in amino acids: CASSSGIISGYNEQFF. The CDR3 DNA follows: TGTGCCAGCAGTTCGGGGATAATTAGCGGTTACAATGAGCAGTTCTTC.

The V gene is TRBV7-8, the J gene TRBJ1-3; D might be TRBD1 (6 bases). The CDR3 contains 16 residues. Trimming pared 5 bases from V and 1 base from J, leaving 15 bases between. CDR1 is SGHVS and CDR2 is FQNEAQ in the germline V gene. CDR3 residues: CASSKRLTGSGNTIYF. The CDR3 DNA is TGTGCCAGCAGCAAAAGACTGACAGGATCTGGAAACACCATATATTTT.

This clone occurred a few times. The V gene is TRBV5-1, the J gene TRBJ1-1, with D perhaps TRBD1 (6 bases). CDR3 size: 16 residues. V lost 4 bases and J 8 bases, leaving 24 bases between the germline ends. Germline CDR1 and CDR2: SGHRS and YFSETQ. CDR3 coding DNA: TGCGCCAGCAGCCCGGACGCGGGGGCGGGTTATGGGGAAGCTTTCTTT. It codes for CASSPDAGAGYGEAFF.